Described below is a single TCR beta chain sequence and its context. What it recognizes is unknown. The data derive from a study of response to subunit inactivated influenza vaccine. Study-wide results and limits: After each seasonal influenza vaccination, few new T cells are recruited, the authors suggested.

TCRdb re-called the RT-PCR reads through MiXCR, storing one row per CDR3 protein. This table holds about 480,000 distinct CDR3 sequences, over 9.5% found once. CDR1 and CDR2 (germline): LNHNV, YYDKDF (reference sequence). The CDR3 extends over 14 amino acids. Trimming took off 8 bases at V and 7 bases at J, with 15 bases between the two ends. The V and J genes are TRBV15 and TRBJ1-6; the D is unclear. This receptor was obtained from a man aged 50-60 years who received an inactivated influenza vaccine. The source was PBMCs from blood, collected more than 35 days after vaccination. The CDR3 sequence is CATAGVPSNSPLHF. The CDR3 region has the DNA TGTGCCACCGCCGGGGTGCCATCAAATTCACCCCTCCACTTT.